This T cell receptor (beta chain) was profiled in a study of Ad26.COV2.S vaccination and SARS-CoV-2 variants. Study background: Ad26.COV2.S, an intramuscular injection, was given once or twice 56 days apart.

Clones were read by immunoSEQ multiplex PCR, and TCRdb kept only the in-frame ones, dropping some. The top ten hold approximately 1.9% of the sample, which has more than 300,000 clones, 70% to 90% seen once. The CDR3 sequence is 16 residues long. CDR1 is MGHDK, CDR2 SYGVNS, per germline. Trimming pared 2 bases from V and 9 bases from J, leaving 22 bases between. The study's findings and limits: Vaccine and placebo recipients had comparable breadth of non-spike TCRs. An underestimation of total T cell responses may have resulted from the TCR breadth and depth analyses. Placebo recipients trailed vaccine recipients in spike-specific TCR breadth.

Notes on this clone: The antigen is not known.

The sample's treatment: 15 to 20 received Ad26.COV2.S at low or high dose, single or two shots; about 5 received placebo; per-sample allocation not given. Samples were taken on day 63 after the first vaccine or placebo injection. The source of this sequence is a person aged 18-60 years who received the Ad26.COV2.S COVID-19 vaccine or a placebo. Specimen: peripheral blood, collected in a trial of Ad26.COV2.S vaccine versus placebo. V gene TRBV25-1 combines with J gene TRBJ1-1, with unresolved D. The CDR3 bases are TGTGCCAGCAGTGAAGCGCTTTCCGCCTCCCTTTCAAAAGCTTTCTTT. Its translation: CASSEALSASLSKAFF.